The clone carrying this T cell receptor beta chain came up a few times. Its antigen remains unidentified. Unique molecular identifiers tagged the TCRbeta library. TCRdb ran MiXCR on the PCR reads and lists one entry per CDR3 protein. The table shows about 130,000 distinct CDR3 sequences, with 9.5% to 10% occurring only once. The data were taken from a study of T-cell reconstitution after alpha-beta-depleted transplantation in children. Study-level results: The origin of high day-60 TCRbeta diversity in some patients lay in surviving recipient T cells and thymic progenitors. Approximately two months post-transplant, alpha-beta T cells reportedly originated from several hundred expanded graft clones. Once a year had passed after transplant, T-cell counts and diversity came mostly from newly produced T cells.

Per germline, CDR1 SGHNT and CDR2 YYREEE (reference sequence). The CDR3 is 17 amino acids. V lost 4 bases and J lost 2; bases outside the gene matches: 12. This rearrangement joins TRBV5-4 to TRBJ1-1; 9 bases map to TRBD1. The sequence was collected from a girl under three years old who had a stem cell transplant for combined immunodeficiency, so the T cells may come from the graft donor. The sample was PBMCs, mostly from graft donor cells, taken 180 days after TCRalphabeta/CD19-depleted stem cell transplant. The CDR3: CASSPGQGVVRNTEAFF. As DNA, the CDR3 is TGTGCCAGCAGCCCGGGACAGGGTGTGGTCCGAAACACTGAAGCTTTCTTT.